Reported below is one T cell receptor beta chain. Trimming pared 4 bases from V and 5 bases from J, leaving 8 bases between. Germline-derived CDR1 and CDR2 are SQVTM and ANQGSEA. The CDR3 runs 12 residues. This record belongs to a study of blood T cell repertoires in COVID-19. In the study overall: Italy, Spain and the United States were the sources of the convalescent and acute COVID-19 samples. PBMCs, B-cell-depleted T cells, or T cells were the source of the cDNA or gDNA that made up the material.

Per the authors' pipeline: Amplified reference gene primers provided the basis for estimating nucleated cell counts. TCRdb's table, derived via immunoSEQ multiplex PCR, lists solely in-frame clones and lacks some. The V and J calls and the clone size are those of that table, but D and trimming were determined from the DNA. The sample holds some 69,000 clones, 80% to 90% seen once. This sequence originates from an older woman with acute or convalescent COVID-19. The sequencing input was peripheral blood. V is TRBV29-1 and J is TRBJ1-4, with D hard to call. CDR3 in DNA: TGCAGCGTTGTGGCCCCAAATGAAAAACTGTTTTTT. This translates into CSVVAPNEKLFF. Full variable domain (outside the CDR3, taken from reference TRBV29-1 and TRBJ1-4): SAVISQKPSRDICQRGTSLTIQCQVDSQVTMMFWYRQQPGQSLTLIATANQGSEATYESGFVIDKFPISRPNLTFSTLTVSNMSPEDSSIYLCSVVAPNEKLFFGSGTQLSVL.